These 8 T cell receptor beta chains came from one sample sequenced in a study of breast tumors, draining lymph nodes, adjacent tissues. TCRdb recomputed calls from the multiplex PCR reads with MiXCR, one row per CDR3 protein. The sample yields tens of thousands of distinct CDR3 sequences, under 45% seen once. The specimen sequenced was breast tumor tissue. These receptors originate from a female donor with breast cancer. Some clones in this sample may be carry-over from other donors' samples.

This clonotype has at least ten counts. CDR3 nucleotide sequence: TGTGCCAGTAGTATGGGACCGGCAAGCAATGAGCAGTTCTTC. This gives the protein CASSMGPASNEQFF. The chain carries TRBV19 and TRBJ2-1; either TRBD1 or TRBD2 may fit D (5 bases each). Germline CDR1 and CDR2: LNHDA and SQIVND (reference sequence). The CDR3 is 14 amino acids. Between the trimmed V and J ends, which lost 3 bases and 6 bases, there was a span of 12 bases.

The genes are TRBV19 and TRBJ2-3, with 10 nucleotides matching TRBD2. V gave up 3 bases and J gave up 6 bases; unmatched junction bases: 9. Germline CDR1 and CDR2: LNHDA and SQIVND (reference sequence). The CDR3 contains 16 residues. CDR3 residues: CASSMSASGRRDTQYF. CDR3 in DNA: TGTGCCAGTAGTATGTCGGCTAGCGGGAGAAGGGATACGCAGTATTTT.

The CDR3 spells CASSYGLAGGPNEQFF. For the CDR3, the DNA is TGCGCCAGCAGCTATGGACTAGCGGGAGGTCCCAATGAGCAGTTCTTC. The J gene is TRBJ2-1, the V gene TRBV5-1; 14 bases fit TRBD2. V trimming: 3 bases; J trimming: 6 bases; junction bases outside the gene matches: 5. The germline V gene has CDR1 SGHRS and CDR2 YFSETQ. The CDR3 loop spans 16 amino acids.

The count of this clonotype is one. The rearrangement links TRBV5-1 to TRBJ1-2; possibly TRBD1 for D (5 bases). The CDR3 consists of 18 residues. Trimming pared 4 bases from V and 0 bases from J, leaving 22 bases between. The germline V gene encodes CDR1 SGHRS and CDR2 YFSETQ. CDR3: CASSLGAIFLCANYGYTF. CDR3 coding DNA: TGCGCCAGCAGCCTTGGGGCTATATTCTTATGTGCTAACTATGGCTACACCTTC.

With regard to this clonotype: Since the CDR3 does not end with the conserved phenylalanine or tryptophan, this likely comes from a read error. The DNA is omitted, as the CDR3 cannot be located on it reliably, and the CDR3 follows TCRdb's listing. This chain connects TRBV11-2 to TRBJ2-3; whether TRBD2, the table's D call, matches the DNA was not checked. The germline V gene has CDR1 SGHAT and CDR2 FQNNGV. The CDR3 extends over 9 residues, inclusive of both ends. CDR3 in amino acids: CASSSLGSG.

In this sample, this clonotype turned up once. The rearrangement joins TRBV7-2 to TRBJ2-3; tentatively, D is TRBD2 (6 bases). The germline V gene encodes CDR1 SGHTA and CDR2 FQGNSA. This CDR3 has 17 residues. Trimming shortened V by 6 bases and J by 2 bases, and 21 bases separated the two germline ends. The CDR3 nucleotides are TGTGCCAGCAGTTTGACTAGGGCTGGCGGCTACACAGATACGCAGTATTTT. Protein product: CASSLTRAGGYTDTQYF.

In its sample, this clonotype is medium-sized (0.01 to 0.1%). V and J are TRBV20-1 and TRBJ1-2; D is perhaps TRBD1 (6 bases). Germline assignment: CDR1 DFQATT and CDR2 SNEGSKA (reference sequence). V lost 6 bases, J lost 8 bases, and 25 bases lay in between. This CDR3 is built from 15 residues. The CDR3 bases are TGCAGTGCGGAGGGGTTAAGGGGGGCGGTGACGGGCTACACCTTC. This sequence encodes CSAEGLRGAVTGYTF.

This clonotype has a count of ten or more. This sequence joins TRBV20-1 and TRBJ2-5; no clear D. This CDR3 contains 11 residues. Trimming left V 4 bases short and J 4 bases short, with 7 bases between. The germline CDR1 and CDR2 sequences are DFQATT and SNEGSKA (reference sequence). CDR3 sequence reads: CSAKGGETQYF. CDR3 coding DNA: TGCAGTGCTAAGGGTGGAGAGACCCAGTACTTC.